A single sample is the source of the 15 T cell receptor beta chains below, sequenced in a study of siplizumab effects on memory and regulatory T cells. This table comes from immunoSEQ multiplex PCR, and its TCRdb copy is limited to in-frame clones, with some not included. This table has about 75,000 clones, 93% appearing once. Material: CD8+ T cells sorted from blood. These receptor sequences come from a human donor in good health.

The J gene is TRBJ2-1, the V gene TRBV11-1, with 12 positions matching TRBD2. This CDR3 is built from 16 residues. V dropped 6 bases and J dropped 4; count of bases not matched to a gene: 7. Germline assignment: CDR1 SGHAT and CDR2 FQDESV (reference sequence). CDR3: CASRSLAGGKYNEQFF. CDR3 coding DNA: TGTGCCAGCAGATCCCTAGCGGGGGGGAAATACAATGAGCAGTTCTTC.

Details on this clone: This sample also contains other DNA sequences that code for the same CDR3. The chain carries TRBV9 and TRBJ2-2; D unclear. This CDR3 spans 12 amino acids. Trimming pared 0 bases from V and 6 bases from J, leaving 3 bases between. Germline V lookup: CDR1 SGDLS, CDR2 YYNGEE. Here the CDR3 reads CASSVGPGELFF. The CDR3 DNA reads as TGTGCCAGCAGCGTAGGCCCCGGGGAGCTGTTTTTT.

This clone appeared a single time. The J gene is TRBJ2-5, the V gene TRBV25-1; 8 bases are shared with TRBD1. J gave up 4 bases and V 8 bases, and 9 bases lay outside the gene matches. Germline V gene data show CDR1 as MGHDK and CDR2 as SYGVNS. This CDR3 is 14 amino acids long. This CDR3 is CASRSQGAGETQYF. DNA for the CDR3: TGTGCCAGCCGTTCTCAGGGGGCGGGAGAGACCCAGTACTTC.

The J gene is TRBJ2-1, the V gene TRBV7-9, with 9 nucleotides matching TRBD1. The CDR3 has 15 amino acids. V lost 3 bases to trimming and J lost 4 bases; unmatched junction nucleotides: 4. CDR1 is SEHNR, CDR2 FQNEAQ, per germline (reference sequence). CDR3 residues: CASSFPGQGYNEQFF. Written as DNA, the CDR3 is TGTGCCAGCAGCTTCCCGGGACAGGGTTACAATGAGCAGTTCTTC.

The chain combines TRBV9 with TRBJ2-3, with 10 bases aligning to TRBD2. The trim removed 2 bases at V and 5 bases at J, leaving 8 bases unmatched. Germline V lookup: CDR1 SGDLS, CDR2 YYNGEE. There are 16 residues in the CDR3. CDR3 DNA sequence: TGTGCCAGCAGCGTTATAGCGGGGGGAGGGTTAGATACGCAGTATTTT. Residues: CASSVIAGGGLDTQYF.

J is TRBJ2-7 and V is TRBV5-4, with D unresolved. CDR1 is SGHNT, CDR2 YYREEE, per germline (reference sequence). The ends were cut back, 2 bases at V and 2 bases at J, with 5 bases in the middle. The CDR3 has 12 amino acids. This chain's CDR3 is CASSFYAYEQYF. For the CDR3, the DNA is TGTGCCAGCAGCTTCTATGCCTACGAGCAGTACTTC.

J is TRBJ2-7 and V is TRBV15; 9 nucleotides align to TRBD1. The CDR3 is 13 residues long. V was clipped by 3 bases and J by 4 bases; unmatched bases: 1. Germline values: CDR1 LNHNV, CDR2 YYDKDF (reference sequence). The CDR3 is CATSSDRGYEQYF. In nucleotides, the CDR3 is TGTGCCACCAGCAGTGACAGGGGGTACGAGCAGTACTTC.

The chain couples TRBV5-4 to TRBJ2-1; TRBD1 aligns across 12 bases. V was pared by 1 base and J by 4 bases, with 6 bases of the junction left unmatched. This CDR3 spans 17 amino acids. Germline V lookup: CDR1 SGHNT, CDR2 YYREEE (reference sequence). The CDR3: CASSLPPGQGAYNEQFF. The DNA for the CDR3 is TGTGCCAGCAGCTTGCCCCCGGGACAGGGGGCTTACAATGAGCAGTTCTTC. Variable domain in full (rest from reference TRBV5-4 and TRBJ2-1): ETGVTQSPTHLIKTRGQQVTLRCSSQSGHNTVSWYQQALGQGPQFIFQYYREEENGRGNFPPRFSGLQFPNYSSELNVNALELDDSALYLCASSLPPGQGAYNEQFFGPGTRLTVL.

This rearrangement joins TRBV6-1 to TRBJ2-1; D gene unclear. Germline V gene sequence: CDR1 MNHNS, CDR2 SASEGT. V was trimmed by 0 bases and J by 7 bases, leaving 7 bases between them. The CDR3 consists of 13 residues. The CDR3 nucleotides read TGTGCCAGCAGTGAAGCAATAGGAAATGAGCAGTTCTTC. Translation: CASSEAIGNEQFF.

The genes are TRBV5-6 and TRBJ1-1; D is unresolved. V lost 4 bases and J 0 bases, leaving 4 bases between the germline ends. Germline V lookup: CDR1 SGHDT, CDR2 YYEEEE. The length of the CDR3 is 12 residues. CDR3 nucleotide sequence: TGTGCCAGCAGCCATATGAACACTGAAGCTTTCTTT. Translated, it gives CASSHMNTEAFF.

The chain joins TRBV28 to TRBJ2-7, with D perhaps matching TRBD1 (5 bases). V shed 6 bases and J shed 1 base, with 10 bases lying between them. Per germline, CDR1 MDHEN and CDR2 SYDVKM. The CDR3 is 13 amino acids. CDR3 amino acids: CASSATGSYEQYF. CDR3 bases: TGTGCCAGCAGCGCCACAGGTTCCTACGAGCAGTACTTC. Together with reference TRBV28 and TRBJ2-7, the CDR3 gives the full variable domain: DVKVTQSSRYLVKRTGEKVFLECVQDMDHENMFWYRQDPGLGLRLIYFSYDVKMKEKGDIPEGYSVSREKKERFSLILESASTNQTSMYLCASSATGSYEQYFGPGTRLTVT.

The chain links TRBV27 to TRBJ2-2; TRBD2 matches at 11 bases. J lost 5 bases, V lost 2 bases, and 4 bases had no gene match. The germline CDR1 and CDR2 sequences are MNHEY and SMNVEV (reference sequence). The CDR3 consists of 16 residues. The chain's CDR3 is CASSLGLAGGTGELFF. The CDR3 nucleotides are TGTGCCAGCAGTTTAGGATTAGCGGGGGGGACCGGGGAGCTGTTTTTT.

This chain links TRBV21-1 with TRBJ1-3. TRBV21-1 is a recognized pseudogene. This CDR3 comprises 15 residues. The CDR3 spells CASSPTSGSGNTIYF. The CDR3 DNA reads as TGTGCCAGCAGTCCCACCTCGGGCTCTGGAAACACCATATATTTT.

The chain recombines TRBV19 with TRBJ1-4; D not resolved. The CDR3 covers 13 residues. V shed 2 bases and J shed 5 bases, with 6 bases lying between them. Germline CDR1 LNHDA, CDR2 SQIVND (reference sequence). Here the CDR3 DNA reads TGTGCCAGTAGTATATTCCCAAATGAAAAACTGTTTTTT. Amino acids: CASSIFPNEKLFF.

The chain uses TRBV27 and TRBJ2-1, with D perhaps TRBD2 (6 bases). Germline values: CDR1 MNHEY, CDR2 SMNVEV (reference sequence). Trimming stripped 4 bases from V and 4 bases from J, with 8 bases between. The length of the CDR3 is 13 residues. CDR3 in amino acids: CASSWSGYNEQFF. The CDR3 region has the DNA TGTGCCAGCAGTTGGAGCGGGTACAATGAGCAGTTCTTC.